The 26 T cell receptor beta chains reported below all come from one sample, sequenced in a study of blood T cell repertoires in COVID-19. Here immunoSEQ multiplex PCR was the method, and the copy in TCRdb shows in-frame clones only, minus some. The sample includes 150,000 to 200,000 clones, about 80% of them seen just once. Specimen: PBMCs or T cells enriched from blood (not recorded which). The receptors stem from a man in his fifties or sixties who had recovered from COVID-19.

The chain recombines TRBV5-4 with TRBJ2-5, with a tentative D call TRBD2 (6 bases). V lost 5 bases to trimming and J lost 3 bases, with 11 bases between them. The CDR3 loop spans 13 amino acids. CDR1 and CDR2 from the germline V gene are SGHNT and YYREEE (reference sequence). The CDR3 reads CASRPGTEETQYF. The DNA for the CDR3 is TGTGCCAGCAGACCCGGGACTGAAGAGACCCAGTACTTC.

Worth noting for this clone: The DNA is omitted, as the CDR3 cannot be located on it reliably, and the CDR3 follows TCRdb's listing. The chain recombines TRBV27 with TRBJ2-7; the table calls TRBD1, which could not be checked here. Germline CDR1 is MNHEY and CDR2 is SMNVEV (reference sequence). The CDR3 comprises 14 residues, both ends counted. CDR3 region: CASSTSTGPYEQYF.

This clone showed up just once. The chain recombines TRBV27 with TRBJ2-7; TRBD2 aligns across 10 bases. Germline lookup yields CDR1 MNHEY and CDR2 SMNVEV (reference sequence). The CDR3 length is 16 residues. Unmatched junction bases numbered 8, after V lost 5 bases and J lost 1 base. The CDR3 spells CASSAQRTSGSYEQYF. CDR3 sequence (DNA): TGTGCCAGCAGTGCCCAGAGGACTAGCGGTTCCTACGAGCAGTACTTC.

CDR3 in DNA: TGTGCCAGCGGGCCAGGGGGGGGGCGCGGACTAGCGGTCGGGTACTTC. Protein product: CASGPGGGRGLAVGYF. This chain uses TRBV28 with TRBJ2-7; 10 nucleotides match TRBD2. Germline V CDR1 and CDR2: MDHEN, SYDVKM. This CDR3 comprises 16 residues. Trimming at V came to 8 bases and at J to 12 bases, leaving 22 bases not matched to a gene.

CDR3 sequence (DNA): TGTGCCAGCAGTTACTCTAGGGGTGGGTCCTACGAGCAGTACTTC. This encodes CASSYSRGGSYEQYF. The chain uses TRBV6-5 and TRBJ2-7, with D possibly being TRBD1 (5 bases). The CDR3 extends over 15 amino acids. Trimming took 0 bases from V and 1 from J, leaving 10 bases between them. Germline CDR1 is MNHEY and CDR2 is SVGAGI.

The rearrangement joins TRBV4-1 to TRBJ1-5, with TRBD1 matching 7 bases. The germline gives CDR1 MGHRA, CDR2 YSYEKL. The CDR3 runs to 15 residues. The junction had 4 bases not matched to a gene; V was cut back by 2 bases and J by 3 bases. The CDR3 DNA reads TGCGCCAGCAGCCAACCAGGGACAGACAATCAGCCCCAGCATTTT. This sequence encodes CASSQPGTDNQPQHF.

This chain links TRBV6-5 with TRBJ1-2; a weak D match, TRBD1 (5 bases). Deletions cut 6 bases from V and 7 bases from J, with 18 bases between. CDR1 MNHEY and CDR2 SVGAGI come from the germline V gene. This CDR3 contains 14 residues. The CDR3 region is CASRNLQARFGYTF. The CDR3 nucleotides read TGTGCCAGCAGAAATCTACAGGCTCGGTTTGGCTACACCTTC.

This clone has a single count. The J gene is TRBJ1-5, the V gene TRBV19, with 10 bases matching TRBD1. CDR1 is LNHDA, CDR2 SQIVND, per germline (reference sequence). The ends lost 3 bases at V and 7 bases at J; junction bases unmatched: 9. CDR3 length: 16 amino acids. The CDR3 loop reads CASSIKGTGVGQPQHF. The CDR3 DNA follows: TGTGCCAGTAGTATTAAAGGGACAGGGGTCGGACAGCCCCAGCATTTT.

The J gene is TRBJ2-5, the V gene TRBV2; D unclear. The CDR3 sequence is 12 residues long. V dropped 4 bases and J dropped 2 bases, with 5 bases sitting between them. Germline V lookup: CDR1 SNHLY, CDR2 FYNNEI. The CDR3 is CASSAVQETQYF. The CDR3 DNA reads TGTGCCAGCAGTGCAGTGCAAGAGACCCAGTACTTC.

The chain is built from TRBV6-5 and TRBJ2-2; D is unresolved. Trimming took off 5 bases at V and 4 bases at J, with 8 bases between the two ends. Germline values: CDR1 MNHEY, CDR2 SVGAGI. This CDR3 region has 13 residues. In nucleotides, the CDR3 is TGTGCCAGCAGTAACGCAGGCACCGGGGAGCTGTTTTTT. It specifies CASSNAGTGELFF.

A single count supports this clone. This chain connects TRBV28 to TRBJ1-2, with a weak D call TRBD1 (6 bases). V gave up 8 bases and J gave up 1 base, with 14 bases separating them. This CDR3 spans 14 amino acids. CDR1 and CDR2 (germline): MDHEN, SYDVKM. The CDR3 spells CASVTGPNNYGYTF. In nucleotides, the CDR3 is TGTGCCAGCGTCACAGGGCCAAATAACTATGGCTACACCTTC.

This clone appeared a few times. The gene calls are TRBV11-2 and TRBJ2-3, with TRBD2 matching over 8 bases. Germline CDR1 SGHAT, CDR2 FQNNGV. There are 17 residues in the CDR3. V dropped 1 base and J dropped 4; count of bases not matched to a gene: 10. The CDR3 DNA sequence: TGTGCCAGCAGCTTAGCCCGGGTAGCGGGACGTGCAGATACGCAGTATTTT. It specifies CASSLARVAGRADTQYF.

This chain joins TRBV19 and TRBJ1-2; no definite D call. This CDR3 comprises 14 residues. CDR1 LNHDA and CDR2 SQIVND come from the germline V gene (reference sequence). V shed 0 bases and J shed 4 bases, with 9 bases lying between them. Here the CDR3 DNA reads TGTGCCAGTAGTATAGATTGGGCTGGCTATGGCTACACCTTC. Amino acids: CASSIDWAGYGYTF.

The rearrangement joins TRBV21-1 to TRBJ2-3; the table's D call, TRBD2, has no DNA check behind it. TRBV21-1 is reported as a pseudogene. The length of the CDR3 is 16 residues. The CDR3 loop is CASSSPSAQGTDTQYF. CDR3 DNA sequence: TGTGCCAGCAGCAGCCCTAGCGCCCAAGGGACAGATACGCAGTATTTT.

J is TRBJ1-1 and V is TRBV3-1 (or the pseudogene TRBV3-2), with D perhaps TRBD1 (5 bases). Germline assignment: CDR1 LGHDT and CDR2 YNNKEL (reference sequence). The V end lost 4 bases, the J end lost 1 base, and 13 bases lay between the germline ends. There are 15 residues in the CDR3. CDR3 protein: CASSRPIGENTEAFF. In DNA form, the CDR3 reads TGTGCCAGCAGCCGACCGATAGGGGAGAACACTGAAGCTTTCTTT.

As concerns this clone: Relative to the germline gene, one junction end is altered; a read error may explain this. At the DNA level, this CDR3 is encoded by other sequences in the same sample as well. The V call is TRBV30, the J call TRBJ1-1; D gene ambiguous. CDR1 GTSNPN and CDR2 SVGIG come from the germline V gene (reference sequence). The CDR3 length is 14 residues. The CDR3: CAWSRELANTEAFF. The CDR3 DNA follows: TGCGCCTGGAGTAGAGAACTAGCGAACACTGAAGCTTTCTTT.

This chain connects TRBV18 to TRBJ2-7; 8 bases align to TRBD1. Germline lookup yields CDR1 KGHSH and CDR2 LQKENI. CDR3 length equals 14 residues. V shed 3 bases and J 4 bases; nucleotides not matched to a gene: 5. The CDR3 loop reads CASSPPGQDYEQYF. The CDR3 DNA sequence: TGTGCCAGCTCACCCCCGGGACAGGATTACGAGCAGTACTTC.

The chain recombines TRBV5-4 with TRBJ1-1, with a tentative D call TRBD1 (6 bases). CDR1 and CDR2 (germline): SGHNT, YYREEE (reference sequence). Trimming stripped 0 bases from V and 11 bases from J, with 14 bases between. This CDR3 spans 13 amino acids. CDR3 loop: CASSLGDTGLAFF. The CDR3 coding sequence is TGTGCCAGCAGCTTGGGGGACACAGGGTTGGCTTTCTTT.

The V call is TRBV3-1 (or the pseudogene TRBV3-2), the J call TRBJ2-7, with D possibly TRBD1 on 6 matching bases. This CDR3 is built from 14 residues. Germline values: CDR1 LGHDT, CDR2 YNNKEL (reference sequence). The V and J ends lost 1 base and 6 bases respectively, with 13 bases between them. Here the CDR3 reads CASSQGRQGTEQYF. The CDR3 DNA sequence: TGTGCCAGCAGCCAAGGAAGGCAGGGGACCGAGCAGTACTTC.

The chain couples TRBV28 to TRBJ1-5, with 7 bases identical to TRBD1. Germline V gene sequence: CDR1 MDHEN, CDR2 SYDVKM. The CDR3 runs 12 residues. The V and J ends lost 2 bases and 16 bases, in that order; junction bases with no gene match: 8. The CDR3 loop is CASSLPVGQVHF. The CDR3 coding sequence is TGTGCCAGCAGTTTACCCGTCGGACAGGTTCATTTT.

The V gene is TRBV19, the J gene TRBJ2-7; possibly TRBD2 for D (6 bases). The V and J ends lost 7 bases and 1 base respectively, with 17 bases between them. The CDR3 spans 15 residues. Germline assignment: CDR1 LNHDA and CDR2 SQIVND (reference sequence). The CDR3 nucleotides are TGTGCCAGTAAGAGCTCGCGGGGCTTGTCCTACGAGCAGTACTTC. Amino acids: CASKSSRGLSYEQYF. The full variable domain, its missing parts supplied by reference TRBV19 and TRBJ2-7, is DGGITQSPKYLFRKEGQNVTLSCEQNLNHDAMYWYRQDPGQGLRLIYYSQIVNDFQKGDIAEGYSVSREKKESFPLTVTSAQKNPTAFYLCASKSSRGLSYEQYFGPGTRLTVT.

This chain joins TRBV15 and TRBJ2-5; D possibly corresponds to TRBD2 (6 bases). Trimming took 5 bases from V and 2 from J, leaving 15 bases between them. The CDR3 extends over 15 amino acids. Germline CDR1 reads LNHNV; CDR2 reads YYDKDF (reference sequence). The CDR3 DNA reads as TGTGCCACCAGCCCGGAGGCGGGGAAGCAAGAGACCCAGTACTTC. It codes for CATSPEAGKQETQYF. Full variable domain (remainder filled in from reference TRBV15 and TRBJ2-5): DAMVIQNPRYQVTQFGKPVTLSCSQTLNHNVMYWYQQKSSQAPKLLFHYYDKDFNNEADTPDNFQSRRPNTSFCFLDIRSPGLGDTAMYLCATSPEAGKQETQYFGPGTRLLVL.

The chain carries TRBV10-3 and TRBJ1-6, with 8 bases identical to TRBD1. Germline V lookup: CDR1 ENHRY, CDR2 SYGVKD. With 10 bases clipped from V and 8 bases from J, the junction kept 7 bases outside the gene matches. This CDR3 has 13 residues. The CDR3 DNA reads TGTGCCACCCTAGACAGGGGAGATTCACCCCTCCACTTT. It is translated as CATLDRGDSPLHF.

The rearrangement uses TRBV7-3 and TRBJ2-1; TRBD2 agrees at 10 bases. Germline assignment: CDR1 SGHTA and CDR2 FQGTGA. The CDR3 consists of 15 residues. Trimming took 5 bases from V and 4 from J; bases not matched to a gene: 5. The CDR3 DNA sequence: TGTGCCAGCAGCCAAGGGACTAGCGCTTACAATGAGCAGTTCTTC. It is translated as CASSQGTSAYNEQFF.

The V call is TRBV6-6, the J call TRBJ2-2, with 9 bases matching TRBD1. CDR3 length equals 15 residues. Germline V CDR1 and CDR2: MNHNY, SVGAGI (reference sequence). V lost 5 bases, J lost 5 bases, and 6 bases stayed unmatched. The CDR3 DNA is TGTGCCAGCAGTGGACAGGGGATTTCAACCGGGGAGCTGTTTTTT. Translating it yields CASSGQGISTGELFF.

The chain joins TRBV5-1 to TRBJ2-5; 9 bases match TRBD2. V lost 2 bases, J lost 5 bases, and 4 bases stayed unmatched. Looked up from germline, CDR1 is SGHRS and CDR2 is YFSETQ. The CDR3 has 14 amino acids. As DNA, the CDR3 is TGCGCCAGCAGCTTAGAGCGGGAGGTGGAGACCCAGTACTTC. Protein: CASSLEREVETQYF.